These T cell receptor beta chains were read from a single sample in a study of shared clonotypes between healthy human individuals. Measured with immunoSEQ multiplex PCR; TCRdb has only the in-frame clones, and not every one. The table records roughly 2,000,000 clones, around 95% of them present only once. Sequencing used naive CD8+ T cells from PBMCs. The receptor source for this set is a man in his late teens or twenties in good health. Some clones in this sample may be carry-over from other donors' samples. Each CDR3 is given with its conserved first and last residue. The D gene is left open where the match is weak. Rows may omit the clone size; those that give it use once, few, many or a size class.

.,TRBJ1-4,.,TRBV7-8,TGTGCCAGCAGTGAAGGGTGGGGACGCAGTGAAAAACTGTTTTTT,CASSEGWGRSEKLFF
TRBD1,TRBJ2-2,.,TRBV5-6,TGTGCCAGCAGCTCGGACAGGGACCTGAACACCGGGGAGCTGTTTTTT,CASSSDRDLNTGELFF
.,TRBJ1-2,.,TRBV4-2,TGTGCCAGCAGCCAAGAAGAGAGGGATCTGGATGGCTACACCTTC,CASSQEERDLDGYTF
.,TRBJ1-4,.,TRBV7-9,TGTGCCAGCAGCTTAGAGGGGGGGCGTTATGAAAAACTGTTTTTT,CASSLEGGRYEKLFF
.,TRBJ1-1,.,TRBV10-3,TGTGCCACGCAGACAGGCGCCCCTAATGAAGCTTTCTTT,CATQTGAPNEAFF
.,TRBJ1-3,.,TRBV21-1,TGTGCCAGCAGCAAAGTTCCCAGGGGAAACACCATATATTTT,CASSKVPRGNTIYF
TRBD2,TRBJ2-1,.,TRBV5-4,TGTGCCAGCAGCTTGGGGGGAGCGGGAGGGACCTACAATGAGCAGTTCTTC,CASSLGGAGGTYNEQFF
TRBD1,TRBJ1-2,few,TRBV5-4,TGTGCCAGCATGCCCAGGGGGCCTAGCTATGGCTACACCTTC,CASMPRGPSYGYTF
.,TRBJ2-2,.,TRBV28,TGTGCCAGCAGGGCAGGGGTGGTTCCCGGGGAGCTGTTTTTT,CASRAGVVPGELFF
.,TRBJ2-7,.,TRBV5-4,TGTGCCAGCAGCTTGGCCCGCGCGGGTGGCGAGCAGTACTTC,CASSLARAGGEQYF
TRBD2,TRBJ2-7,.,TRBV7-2,TGTGCCAGCAGCTCTATGACTAGCGGGAGGGTCGAGCAGTACTTC,CASSSMTSGRVEQYF
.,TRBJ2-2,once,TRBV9,TGTGCCAGCAGCCCCCGGGGGCTCGGCGGGGAGCTGTTTTTT,CASSPRGLGGELFF
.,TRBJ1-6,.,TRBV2,TGTGCCAGCAGTGGCCGACAGAGCTCCTATAATTCACCCCTCCACTTT,CASSGRQSSYNSPLHF
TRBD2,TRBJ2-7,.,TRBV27,TGTGCCAGCAGTTTCATCGGAGCGGGAGTAGGCGAGCAGTACTTC,CASSFIGAGVGEQYF
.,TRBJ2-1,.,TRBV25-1,TGTGCCAGCAGTGAAGGCACAAAGCAGTTCTTC,CASSEGTKQFF
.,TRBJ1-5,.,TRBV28,TGTGCCAGCAGTTTAGGGGTAACCAATCAGCCCCAGCATTTT,CASSLGVTNQPQHF
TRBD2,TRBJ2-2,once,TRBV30,TGTGCCTGGAGTGAAGCGGGAGGCACCGGGGAGCTGTTTTTT,CAWSEAGGTGELFF
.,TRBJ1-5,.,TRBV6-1,TGTGCCAGCAGTGAAGCGCGCGGGGAAGACAGCAATCAGCCCCAGCATTTT,CASSEARGEDSNQPQHF
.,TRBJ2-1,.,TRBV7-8,TGTGCCAGCAGCCCCCGGCTTAATTCGGCTAGTAGTGAGCAGTTCTTC,CASSPRLNSASSEQFF
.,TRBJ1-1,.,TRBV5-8,TGTGCCAGCAGCGGGTGGACATCACCGGAGGGGACTGAAGCTTTCTTT,CASSGWTSPEGTEAFF
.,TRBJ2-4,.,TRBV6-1,TGTGCCAGCAGACCCGGGACGGGGGTTTTAACGTACTTC,CASRPGTGVLTYF
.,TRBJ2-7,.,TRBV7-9,TGTGCCAGCAGGGGTGCTCAGGGGCGCACCTACGAGCAGTACTTC,CASRGAQGRTYEQYF
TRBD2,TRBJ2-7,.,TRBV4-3,TGCGCCAGCAGCCAAGAGGCCGGACTAGCGGTTTCGGGGCCCTACGAGCAGTACTTC,CASSQEAGLAVSGPYEQYF
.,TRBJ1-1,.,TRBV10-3,TGTGCCATCAGTGAACCAGACTATCGCACTGAAGCTTTCTTT,CAISEPDYRTEAFF
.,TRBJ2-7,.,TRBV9,TGTGCCAGCAGCGTAGACAGTACCTACGAGCAGTACTTC,CASSVDSTYEQYF
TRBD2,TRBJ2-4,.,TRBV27,TGTGCCAGCAGTTTAGACGGGACTAGCGGGGCCCTAGCCAAAAACATTCAGTACTTC,CASSLDGTSGALAKNIQYF
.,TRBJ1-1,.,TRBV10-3,TGTGCCATCAGTGGAGGACTCTTGAACACTGAAGCTTTCTTT,CAISGGLLNTEAFF